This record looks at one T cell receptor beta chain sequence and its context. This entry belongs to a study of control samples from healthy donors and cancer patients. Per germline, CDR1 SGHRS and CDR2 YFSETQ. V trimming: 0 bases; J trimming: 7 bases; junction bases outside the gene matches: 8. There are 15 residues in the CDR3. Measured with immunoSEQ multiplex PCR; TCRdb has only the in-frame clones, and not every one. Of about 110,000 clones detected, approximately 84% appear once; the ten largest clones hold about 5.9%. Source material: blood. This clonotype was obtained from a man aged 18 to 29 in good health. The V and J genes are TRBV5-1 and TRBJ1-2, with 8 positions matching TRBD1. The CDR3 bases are TGCGCCAGCAGCTTGGATGGGACAGGCGGACCTGGCTACACCTTC. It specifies CASSLDGTGGPGYTF. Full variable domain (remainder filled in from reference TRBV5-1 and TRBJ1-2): KAGVTQTPRYLIKTRGQQVTLSCSPISGHRSVSWYQQTPGQGLQFLFEYFSETQRNKGNFPGRFSGRQFSNSRSEMNVSTLELGDSALYLCASSLDGTGGPGYTFGSGTRLTVV.